Listed here are 21 T cell receptor beta chains from one sample, sequenced in a study of OX40 agonist ivuxolimab in advanced cancers. The table came from immunoSEQ multiplex PCR; TCRdb's copy has only in-frame clones and leaves some out. The profile covers about 67,000 clones, with roughly 88% appearing a single time and about 0.26% taken by the ten largest. This sample comprised CD4+ or CD8+ T cells sorted from blood, obtained in a trial of the OX40 agonist ivuxolimab. Receptors were obtained from an adult with an advanced solid tumor such as melanoma, head and neck, liver or kidney cancer.

The rearrangement uses TRBV7-6 and TRBJ2-3; 7 bases line up with TRBD2. V gave up 5 bases and J gave up 2 bases; unmatched junction bases: 4. This CDR3 is 14 amino acids long. Germline V gives CDR1 SGHVS, CDR2 FNYEAQ. CDR3 bases: TGTGCCAGCAGCGTAGGGACTACCACAGATACGCAGTATTTT. Translating gives CASSVGTTTDTQYF. Filled out from reference TRBV7-6 and TRBJ2-3, the complete variable domain reads GAGVSQSPRYKVTKRGQDVALRCDPISGHVSLYWYRQALGQGPEFLTYFNYEAQQDKSGLPNDRFSAERPEGSISTLTIQRTEQRDSAMYRCASSVGTTTDTQYFGPGTRLTVL.

The CDR3 region is CASRHFNPGGRVNTEAFF. The DNA for the CDR3 is TGTGCCAGCAGACACTTTAACCCCGGGGGGCGGGTGAACACTGAAGCTTTCTTT. V gene TRBV28 combines with J gene TRBJ1-1, with D perhaps matching TRBD1 (6 bases). CDR1 is MDHEN and CDR2 is SYDVKM in the germline V gene. V lost 6 bases and J 0 bases, leaving 23 bases between the germline ends. The CDR3 is made up of 18 amino acids. Using reference TRBV28 and TRBJ1-1 for the parts outside the CDR3, the full variable domain is DVKVTQSSRYLVKRTGEKVFLECVQDMDHENMFWYRQDPGLGLRLIYFSYDVKMKEKGDIPEGYSVSREKKERFSLILESASTNQTSMYLCASRHFNPGGRVNTEAFFGQGTRLTVV.

J is TRBJ2-3 and V is TRBV10-1, with a weak D call TRBD2 (7 bases). Trimming took 2 bases from V and 6 from J, leaving 12 bases between them. CDR1 and CDR2 from the germline V gene are WNHNN and SYGVQD (reference sequence). The CDR3 extends over 14 amino acids. In DNA form, the CDR3 reads TGCGCCAGCAGTGAGGGGGGGGCCTCGGATACGCAGTATTTT. Amino acids: CASSEGGASDTQYF.

The chain is built from TRBV5-1 and TRBJ1-1; TRBD1 matches 7 bases. Unmatched junction bases numbered 4, after V lost 0 bases and J lost 5 bases. CDR1 SGHRS and CDR2 YFSETQ come from the germline V gene. The CDR3 totals 14 residues. The CDR3 loop reads CASSLEGAGTEAFF. The CDR3 nucleotides read TGCGCCAGCAGCTTGGAGGGGGCTGGTACTGAAGCTTTCTTT.

The CDR3 is CASRSVDSYEQYF. The DNA for the CDR3 is TGCGCCAGCCGTTCAGTAGACTCCTACGAGCAGTACTTC. The V call is TRBV5-1, the J call TRBJ2-7, with D unresolved. The germline V gene encodes CDR1 SGHRS and CDR2 YFSETQ. V was shortened by 7 bases and J by 0 bases, with 11 bases between the two germline ends. The CDR3 sequence is 13 residues long.

This clone has a handful of counts. The chain combines TRBV6-5 with TRBJ2-7; the D gene is possibly TRBD1 (5 bases). The CDR3 totals 16 residues. Germline CDR1 reads MNHEY; CDR2 reads SVGAGI. The V end was cut by 4 bases, the J end by 4 bases, with 20 bases between. CDR3 bases: TGTGCCAGCAGTTCCCTTACAGGACGGAGAAGGTACGAGCAGTACTTC. Encoded protein: CASSSLTGRRRYEQYF.

V is TRBV4-2 and J is TRBJ2-7; 8 bases line up with TRBD2. Germline CDR1 LGHNA, CDR2 YNFKEQ. Unmatched junction bases numbered 17, after V lost 4 bases and J lost 0 bases. The CDR3 has 19 residues. Here the CDR3 reads CASSPGLAEATRSSYEQYF. CDR3 DNA sequence: TGTGCCAGCAGCCCCGGACTAGCCGAAGCTACACGATCCTCCTACGAGCAGTACTTC.

V gene TRBV12-5 combines with J gene TRBJ2-1; D is uncertain. Trimming took 0 bases from V and 4 from J, leaving 25 bases between them. The CDR3 consists of 20 residues. Germline CDR1 is LGHNT and CDR2 is FRNRAP. Written as DNA, the CDR3 is TGTGCTAGTGGTTTGGTACTTTCTACATTCCACGGTGGCAATTACAATGAGCAGTTCTTC. Its translation: CASGLVLSTFHGGNYNEQFF.

V gene TRBV7-3 combines with J gene TRBJ1-1, with no clear D. The CDR3 consists of 14 residues. Deletions cut 4 bases from V and 4 bases from J, with 13 bases between. Germline-derived CDR1 and CDR2 are SGHTA and FQGTGA. The CDR3 region is CASSSRGYGTEAFF. Written as DNA, the CDR3 is TGTGCCAGCAGCTCCCGGGGTTATGGCACTGAAGCTTTCTTT.

This chain links TRBV20-1 with TRBJ2-3; D ambiguous. From germline, CDR1 is DFQATT and CDR2 SNEGSKA (reference sequence). V was cut by 0 bases and J by 5 bases, with 3 bases left in between. This CDR3 is 11 amino acids long. The CDR3 sequence: CSARDVDTQYF. DNA of the CDR3: TGCAGTGCTAGAGATGTAGATACGCAGTATTTT.

The chain uses TRBV18 and TRBJ2-3; the D is unclear. Between the trimmed V and J ends, which lost 3 bases and 1 base, there was a span of 17 bases. Germline CDR1 is KGHSH and CDR2 is LQKENI. The CDR3 sequence is 17 residues long. The CDR3 nucleotides read TGTGCCAGCTCACCCCTATATGTTCTCCTGGGCACAGATACGCAGTATTTT. This translates into CASSPLYVLLGTDTQYF.

This clone was recorded once. The J gene is TRBJ1-1, the V gene TRBV5-6, with 11 bases that match TRBD1. Germline loops: CDR1 SGHDT, CDR2 YYEEEE. Unmatched junction bases numbered 10, after V lost 1 base and J lost 5 bases. The CDR3 runs to 17 residues. CDR3 region: CASSLSGTGGWGTEAFF. CDR3 DNA sequence: TGTGCCAGCAGCTTGTCCGGGACAGGGGGTTGGGGGACTGAAGCTTTCTTT.

This clone has only a few counts. The gene calls are TRBV6-5 and TRBJ1-2; no definite D call. Trimming took 10 bases from V and 4 from J, leaving 7 bases between them. This CDR3 is built from 10 residues. Looked up from germline, CDR1 is MNHEY and CDR2 is SVGAGI. CDR3 sequence reads: CATRGYGYTF. Written as DNA, the CDR3 is TGTGCCACCCGGGGCTATGGCTACACCTTC.

This chain uses TRBV6-5 with TRBJ2-6; no definite D call. This CDR3 is 16 amino acids long. Trimming removed 4 bases from V and 0 bases from J, with 10 bases in between. Germline V lookup: CDR1 MNHEY, CDR2 SVGAGI. As DNA, the CDR3 is TGTGCCAGCAGTTCCTTAGACACCTCTGGGGCCAACGTCCTGACTTTC. It codes for CASSSLDTSGANVLTF.

The gene calls are TRBV2 and TRBJ1-5, with 7 positions matching TRBD1. CDR1 is SNHLY, CDR2 FYNNEI, per germline. This CDR3 region has 15 residues. Losses at the gene ends were 8 bases for V and 3 bases for J; bases not matched to a gene: 10. The DNA for the CDR3 is TGTGCCAGCCGAACAGGGGTTACCGACAATCAGCCCCAGCATTTT. Residues: CASRTGVTDNQPQHF.

The chain employs TRBV27 and TRBJ2-3; D unresolved. The V gene lost 5 bases and the J gene lost 3 bases, with 6 bases spanning the gap. CDR1 and CDR2 from the germline V gene are MNHEY and SMNVEV (reference sequence). This CDR3 spans 12 amino acids. The CDR3 loop is CASSTTTDTQYF. The DNA of the CDR3 is TGTGCCAGCAGTACAACTACAGATACGCAGTATTTT.

This clone was counted only a few times. The chain couples TRBV23-1 to TRBJ2-1, with D possibly matching TRBD1 (6 bases). TRBV23-1 is an ORF for which the function is uncertain. V was clipped by 0 bases and J by 5 bases, with 20 bases between them. The length of the CDR3 is 18 residues. As DNA, the CDR3 is TGCGCCAGCAGTCAATCGACGCGGCCAGGGGACAAAGACAATGAGCAGTTCTTC. Its translation is CASSQSTRPGDKDNEQFF.

Remarks on this clone: Other DNA sequences within the sample encode an identical CDR3. In nucleotides, the CDR3 is TGTGCCAGCAGCTTAGGCGGGGCTTATGGCTACACCTTC. It translates to CASSLGGAYGYTF. The rearrangement uses TRBV7-2 and TRBJ1-2; TRBD1 might be the D (5 bases). The V and J ends lost 1 base and 5 bases respectively, with 8 bases between them. Germline V gene data show CDR1 as SGHTA and CDR2 as FQGNSA. The CDR3 extends over 13 amino acids.

This chain uses TRBV2 with TRBJ2-3; D gene unclear. The germline V gene has CDR1 SNHLY and CDR2 FYNNEI. V was pared by 5 bases and J by 2 bases, with 11 bases between. The CDR3 is made up of 14 amino acids. The CDR3 sequence: CASSPWGNTDTQYF. The DNA for the CDR3 is TGTGCCAGCAGTCCCTGGGGTAACACAGATACGCAGTATTTT.

The count of this clone is one. The chain is built from TRBV28 and TRBJ2-4, with a weak D call TRBD2 (6 bases). The germline V gene has CDR1 MDHEN and CDR2 SYDVKM. V lost 4 bases and J 6 bases, leaving 25 bases between the germline ends. The CDR3 consists of 18 residues. The CDR3 DNA reads TGTGCCAGCAGTTCGGGACGACGTGAAGGGATGGGGGGAAACATTCAGTACTTC. It translates to CASSSGRREGMGGNIQYF.

V is TRBV11-2 and J is TRBJ1-3; no firm D call. The CDR3 has 14 amino acids. The germline CDR1 and CDR2 sequences are SGHAT and FQNNGV. The V end was cut by 6 bases, the J end by 6 bases, with 15 bases between. The chain's CDR3 is CASRNGPRENTIYF. The DNA of the CDR3 is TGTGCCAGCAGAAACGGACCAAGGGAAAACACCATATATTTT.